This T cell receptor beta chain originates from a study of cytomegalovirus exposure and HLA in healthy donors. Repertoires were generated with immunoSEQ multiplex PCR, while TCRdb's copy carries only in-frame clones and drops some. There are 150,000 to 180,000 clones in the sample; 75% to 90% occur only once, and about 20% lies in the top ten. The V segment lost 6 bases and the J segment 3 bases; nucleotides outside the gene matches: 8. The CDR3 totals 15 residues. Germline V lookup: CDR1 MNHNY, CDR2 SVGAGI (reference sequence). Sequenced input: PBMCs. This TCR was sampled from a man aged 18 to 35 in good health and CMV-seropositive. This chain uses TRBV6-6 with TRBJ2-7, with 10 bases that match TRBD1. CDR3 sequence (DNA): TGTGCCAGCAGGGGACCGGGACAGGGGATCTACGAGCAGTACTTC. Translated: CASRGPGQGIYEQYF.